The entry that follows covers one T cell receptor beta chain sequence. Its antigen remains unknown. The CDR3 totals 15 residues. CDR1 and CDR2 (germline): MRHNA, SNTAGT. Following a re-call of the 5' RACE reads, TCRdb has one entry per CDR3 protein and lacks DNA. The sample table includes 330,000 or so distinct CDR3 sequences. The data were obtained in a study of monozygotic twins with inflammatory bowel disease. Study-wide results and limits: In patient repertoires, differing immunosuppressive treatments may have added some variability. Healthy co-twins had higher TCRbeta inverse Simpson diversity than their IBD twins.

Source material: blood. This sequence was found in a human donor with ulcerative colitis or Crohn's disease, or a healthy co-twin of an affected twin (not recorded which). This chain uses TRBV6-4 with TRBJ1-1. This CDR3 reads CASSRLGRVTTEAFF.